The clone carrying this TCR beta chain was found many times. Its matching antigen is unknown. V shed 2 bases, J shed 2 bases, and the junction held 4 bases outside the gene matches. Per germline, CDR1 LNHNV and CDR2 YYDKDF (reference sequence). This CDR3 region has 17 residues. PBMCs came from less than 11 ml fresh peripheral blood. This record comes from a study of T cells in Graves' hyperthyroidism and ophthalmopathy. Study-wide points: A model using 13 V-J features told ophthalmopathy apart from stable hyperthyroidism.

The TCR beta CDR3 regions underwent amplification using RNA transcripts as the source. The TCR CDR3 first-round RT-PCR relied on the HTBI primer set. TCRdb processed the multiplex PCR reads anew with MiXCR; each CDR3 protein has one entry. The data contain roughly 380,000 distinct CDR3 sequences, approximately 13% of them singletons. The sample was blood. V is TRBV15 and J is TRBJ2-3; 13 bases line up with TRBD2. The receptor was derived from a woman aged 18-35 years with Graves' hyperthyroidism. CDR3 region: CATSRPGLAGNTDTQYF. The DNA for the CDR3 is TGTGCCACCAGCAGACCGGGACTAGCGGGGAACACAGATACGCAGTATTTT.